Listed here are 18 T cell receptor beta chains from one sample, sequenced in a study of radiotherapy plus CTLA-4 blockade in lung cancer. Produced via immunoSEQ multiplex PCR; TCRdb's table is partial and in-frame only. The repertoire includes 75,000 to 100,000 clones, approximately 86% of them detected once, and under 5.5% sits in the top ten. Sequences were derived from peripheral blood, sampled from a patient treated with radiotherapy plus ipilimumab. These receptors all stem from a human donor with non-small cell lung cancer that progressed on radiotherapy plus ipilimumab.

The chain has TRBV10-2 and TRBJ2-7; D is unclear. Trimming took off 10 bases at V and 7 bases at J, with 14 bases between the two ends. This CDR3 spans 11 amino acids. CDR1 and CDR2 (germline): WSHSY, SAAADI. This chain's CDR3 is CATSILQEQYF. The CDR3 coding sequence is TGCGCCACCTCCATCCTACAGGAGCAGTACTTC.

The V gene is TRBV6-1, the J gene TRBJ2-1; 11 bases are shared with TRBD2. Trimming removed 4 bases from V and 9 bases from J; junction bases left unmatched: 8. Germline V gene lookup returns CDR1 MNHNS and CDR2 SASEGT. This CDR3 is 15 amino acids long. CDR3 residues: CASSGYSGRAAEQFF. CDR3 bases: TGTGCCAGCAGTGGCTATAGCGGGAGGGCCGCTGAGCAGTTCTTC.

The chain employs TRBV27 and TRBJ1-1, with TRBD1 as a possible D gene (5 bases). This CDR3 is built from 14 residues. Trimming took off 6 bases at V and 4 bases at J, with 15 bases between the two ends. Germline V lookup: CDR1 MNHEY, CDR2 SMNVEV (reference sequence). The CDR3 DNA follows: TGTGCCAGCAGCCGTGCTGGGGGGGGCACTGAAGCTTTCTTT. Amino acid sequence: CASSRAGGGTEAFF.

This clone was observed a single time. The chain carries TRBV5-5 and TRBJ2-3; D is uncertain. The CDR3 covers 12 residues. Between the trimmed V and J ends, which lost 0 bases and 2 bases, there was a span of 1 base. Germline V gene data show CDR1 as SGHKS and CDR2 as YYEKEE (reference sequence). CDR3 in DNA: TGTGCCAGCAGCTTGGACACAGATACGCAGTATTTT. Amino acids: CASSLDTDTQYF. The variable domain in full, completed from reference TRBV5-5 and TRBJ2-3, reads DAGVTQSPTHLIKTRGQQVTLRCSPISGHKSVSWYQQVLGQGPQFIFQYYEKEERGRGNFPDRFSARQFPNYSSELNVNALLLGDSALYLCASSLDTDTQYFGPGTRLTVL.

The chain combines TRBV30 with TRBJ2-3; D is perhaps TRBD2 (6 bases). V lost 2 bases and J lost 1, with 13 bases in between. Germline CDR1 GTSNPN, CDR2 SVGIG (reference sequence). The CDR3 length is 15 residues. CDR3 protein: CAWSRGGAGTDTQYF. The CDR3, as DNA: TGTGCCTGGAGTCGAGGAGGGGCTGGCACAGATACGCAGTATTTT.

V and J are TRBV4-2 and TRBJ2-3; no firm D call. CDR3 length: 16 amino acids. Germline assignment: CDR1 LGHNA and CDR2 YNFKEQ. Trimming shortened V by 4 bases and J by 2 bases, and 16 bases separated the two germline ends. As DNA, the CDR3 is TGTGCCAGCAGCCTACCCGACATTGACCACACAGATACGCAGTATTTT. Its translation is CASSLPDIDHTDTQYF.

This clone has only one observation. The genes are TRBV2 and TRBJ1-1; a possible D gene is TRBD1 (5 bases). Trimming pared 4 bases from V and 0 bases from J, leaving 9 bases between. The CDR3 sequence is 14 residues long. CDR1 is SNHLY and CDR2 is FYNNEI in the germline V gene. The CDR3 loop reads CASSVGPMNTEAFF. The CDR3 coding sequence is TGTGCCAGCAGTGTGGGGCCCATGAACACTGAAGCTTTCTTT. Variable domain in full (rest from reference TRBV2 and TRBJ1-1): EPEVTQTPSHQVTQMGQEVILRCVPISNHLYFYWYRQILGQKVEFLVSFYNNEISEKSEIFDDQFSVERPDGSNFTLKIRSTKLEDSAMYFCASSVGPMNTEAFFGQGTRLTVV.

This clone came up a few times. The gene calls are TRBV19 and TRBJ2-7; tentatively, D is TRBD1 or TRBD2 (5 bases each). Trimming removed 4 bases from V and 2 bases from J, with 12 bases in between. Germline CDR1 is LNHDA and CDR2 is SQIVND (reference sequence). CDR3 length: 14 residues. CDR3 DNA sequence: TGTGCCAGTAGTACCCGGGACGATCCCTACGAGCAGTACTTC. Translation gives CASSTRDDPYEQYF.

The chain links TRBV14 to TRBJ2-7, with a weak D call TRBD1 (5 bases). This CDR3 region has 12 residues. Trimming took 4 bases from V and 4 from J, leaving 8 bases between them. CDR1 and CDR2 (germline): SGHDN, FVKESK. The CDR3 here is CASSRDSYEQYF. The CDR3 DNA reads TGTGCCAGCAGCCGAGACAGTTACGAGCAGTACTTC.

The J gene is TRBJ1-5, the V gene TRBV2, with D uncertain. This CDR3 region has 13 residues. Germline CDR1 and CDR2: SNHLY and FYNNEI. The V and J ends lost 5 bases and 11 bases respectively, with 16 bases between them. CDR3 region: CASSTGLIGAQHF. In nucleotides, the CDR3 is TGTGCCAGCAGTACCGGACTGATCGGAGCCCAGCATTTT.

The chain is built from TRBV20-1 and TRBJ2-4; D remains unclear. The CDR3 runs 11 residues. Germline-derived CDR1 and CDR2 are DFQATT and SNEGSKA (reference sequence). V lost 6 bases and J lost 5, with 8 bases in between. This chain's CDR3 is CSALDQNIQYF. The CDR3 DNA reads TGCAGTGCCCTAGACCAAAACATTCAGTACTTC.

This chain connects TRBV5-6 to TRBJ2-7; tentatively, D is TRBD1 or TRBD2 (5 bases each). V was pared by 0 bases and J by 7 bases, with 8 bases between. The germline gives CDR1 SGHDT, CDR2 YYEEEE. CDR3 length: 12 amino acids. The CDR3 nucleotides are TGTGCCAGCAGCTTGGGGGACGCGGAGCAGTACTTC. It translates to CASSLGDAEQYF.

This chain uses TRBV11-3 with TRBJ2-7; possible D gene TRBD2, 6 bases. Germline values: CDR1 SGHNT, CDR2 YENEEA. Trimming took 3 bases from V and 0 from J, leaving 15 bases between them. CDR3 length: 16 amino acids. The CDR3 sequence: CASSFPWDGSSYEQYF. CDR3 nucleotide sequence: TGTGCCAGCAGCTTCCCATGGGACGGGAGCTCCTACGAGCAGTACTTC.

This chain uses TRBV19 with TRBJ1-5; weak D call: TRBD1 (5 bases). This CDR3 has 13 residues. Trimming removed 4 bases at V and 6 bases at J, with 10 bases between. Germline CDR1 and CDR2: LNHDA and SQIVND (reference sequence). The CDR3 sequence: CASSRPGTQPQHF. CDR3 nucleotide sequence: TGTGCCAGTAGTAGGCCAGGGACTCAGCCCCAGCATTTT.

The rearrangement links TRBV11-3 to TRBJ2-2; no definite D call. The ends were cut back, 5 bases at V and 1 base at J, with 11 bases in the middle. The germline V gene has CDR1 SGHNT and CDR2 YENEEA. The CDR3 extends over 15 amino acids. CDR3 sequence (DNA): TGTGCCAGCAGCGCCTTGGTGGGGAACACCGGGGAGCTGTTTTTT. Amino acids: CASSALVGNTGELFF.

V usage is TRBV2 and J usage is TRBJ2-2; D possibly matches TRBD1 or TRBD2 (6 bases each). The CDR3 runs to 15 residues. The germline V gene has CDR1 SNHLY and CDR2 FYNNEI. Trimming left V 7 bases short and J 3 bases short, with 15 bases between. The CDR3 sequence: CASIGGRVDTGELFF. The CDR3 DNA reads as TGTGCCAGCATCGGGGGCCGGGTGGACACCGGGGAGCTGTTTTTT. The entire variable domain, with the rest obtained from reference TRBV2 and TRBJ2-2, is as follows: EPEVTQTPSHQVTQMGQEVILRCVPISNHLYFYWYRQILGQKVEFLVSFYNNEISEKSEIFDDQFSVERPDGSNFTLKIRSTKLEDSAMYFCASIGGRVDTGELFFGEGSRLTVL.

This chain uses TRBV19 with TRBJ2-3; D is undetermined. Trimming pared 11 bases from V and 5 bases from J, leaving 11 bases between. The germline V gene encodes CDR1 LNHDA and CDR2 SQIVND (reference sequence). The CDR3 is 11 amino acids. The CDR3 DNA follows: TGTGCCGCTACGTCAGGAGATACGCAGTATTTT. It specifies CAATSGDTQYF.

This clone showed up just a few times. The chain uses TRBV7-9 and TRBJ1-2; D gene uncertain. V shed 3 bases and J shed 4 bases, with 9 bases lying between them. CDR1 and CDR2 from the germline V gene are SEHNR and FQNEAQ (reference sequence). The CDR3 contains 13 residues. CDR3 residues: CASSLARAYGYTF. CDR3 nucleotides: TGTGCCAGCAGCTTGGCACGGGCCTATGGCTACACCTTC.